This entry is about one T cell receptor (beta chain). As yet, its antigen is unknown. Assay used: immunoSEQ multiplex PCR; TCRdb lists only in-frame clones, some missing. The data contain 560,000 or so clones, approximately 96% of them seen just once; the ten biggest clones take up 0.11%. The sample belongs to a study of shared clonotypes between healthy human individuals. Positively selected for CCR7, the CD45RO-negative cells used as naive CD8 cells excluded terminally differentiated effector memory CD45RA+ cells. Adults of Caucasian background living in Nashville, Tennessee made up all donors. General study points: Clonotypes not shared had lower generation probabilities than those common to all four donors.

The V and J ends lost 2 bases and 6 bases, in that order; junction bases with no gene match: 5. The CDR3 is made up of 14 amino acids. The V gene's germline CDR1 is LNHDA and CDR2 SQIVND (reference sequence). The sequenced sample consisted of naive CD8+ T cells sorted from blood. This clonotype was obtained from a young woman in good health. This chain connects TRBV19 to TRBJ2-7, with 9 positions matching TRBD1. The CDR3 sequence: CASSIRDREAEQYF. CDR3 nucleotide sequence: TGTGCCAGTAGTATAAGGGACAGGGAAGCCGAGCAGTACTTC.